This T cell receptor beta chain was identified in a study of cytomegalovirus exposure and HLA in healthy donors. In germline, CDR1 is SNHLY, CDR2 FYNNEI. The CDR3 is 14 amino acids. The V and J ends lost 7 bases and 4 bases, in that order; junction bases with no gene match: 6. On this clone itself: The antigen remains unidentified.

Notes on the study in general: Researchers reported from a later analysis that most CMV-associated TCR beta chains appeared HLA-restricted. Indistinguishable V segments, including TRBV6-2 and TRBV6-3, were excluded. Most TCRs appeared rarely, but some public TCRs recurred in many donors.

The PCR had 60 Vbeta and 13 Jbeta primers. TCRdb keeps only in-frame clones here, not all; method: immunoSEQ multiplex PCR. The sample lists about 150,000 clones; 74% were seen once. The clonotype comes from a young man in good health and CMV-seronegative. The chain recombines TRBV2 with TRBJ2-2; 7 positions agree with TRBD1. Sequencing was carried out using PBMCs. CDR3 nucleotide sequence: TGTGCCAGCACCAAGACAGGGCGCACCGGGGAGCTGTTTTTT. This gives the protein CASTKTGRTGELFF.